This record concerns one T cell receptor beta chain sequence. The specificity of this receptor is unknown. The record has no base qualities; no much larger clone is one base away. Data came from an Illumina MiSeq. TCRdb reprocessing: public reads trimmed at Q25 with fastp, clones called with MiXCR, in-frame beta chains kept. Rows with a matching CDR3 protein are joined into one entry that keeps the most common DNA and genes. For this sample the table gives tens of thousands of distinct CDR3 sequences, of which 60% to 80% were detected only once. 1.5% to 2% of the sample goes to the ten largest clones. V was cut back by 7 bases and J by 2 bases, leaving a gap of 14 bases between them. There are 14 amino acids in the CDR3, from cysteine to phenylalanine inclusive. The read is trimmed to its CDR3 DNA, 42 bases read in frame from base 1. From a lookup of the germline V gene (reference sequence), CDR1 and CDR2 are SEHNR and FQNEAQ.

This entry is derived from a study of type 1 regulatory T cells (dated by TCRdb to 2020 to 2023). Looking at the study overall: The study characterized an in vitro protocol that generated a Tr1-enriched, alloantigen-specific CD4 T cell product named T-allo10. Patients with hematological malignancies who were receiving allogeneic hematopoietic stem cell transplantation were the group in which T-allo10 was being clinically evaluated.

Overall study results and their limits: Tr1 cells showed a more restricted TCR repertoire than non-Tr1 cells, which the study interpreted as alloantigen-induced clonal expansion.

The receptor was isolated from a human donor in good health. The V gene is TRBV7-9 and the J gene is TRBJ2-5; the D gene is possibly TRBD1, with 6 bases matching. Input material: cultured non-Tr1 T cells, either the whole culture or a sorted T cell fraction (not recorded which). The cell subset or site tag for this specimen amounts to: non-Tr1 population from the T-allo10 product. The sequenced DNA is TGTGCCAGCATCCAATTTGGACAGCAAGAGACCCAGTACTTC. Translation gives CASIQFGQQETQYF.